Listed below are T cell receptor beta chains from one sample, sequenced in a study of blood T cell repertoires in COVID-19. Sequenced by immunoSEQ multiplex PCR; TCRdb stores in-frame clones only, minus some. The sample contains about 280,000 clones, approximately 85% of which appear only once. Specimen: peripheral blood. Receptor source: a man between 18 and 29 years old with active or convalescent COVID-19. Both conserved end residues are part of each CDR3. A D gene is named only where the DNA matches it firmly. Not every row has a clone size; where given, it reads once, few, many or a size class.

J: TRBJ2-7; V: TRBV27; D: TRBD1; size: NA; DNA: TGTGCCAGCAGTCCGGGACAGGGAACCTACGAGCAGTACTTC; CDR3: CASSPGQGTYEQYF
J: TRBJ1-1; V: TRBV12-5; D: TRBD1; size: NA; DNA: TGTGCTAGTGGTTTGGTGGGCCGGACAGGGGAGAGTGGAGCTTTCTTT; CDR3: CASGLVGRTGESGAFF
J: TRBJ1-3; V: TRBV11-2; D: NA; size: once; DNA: TGTGCTTCGACGGGGAACTCTGGAAACACCATATATTTT; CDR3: CASTGNSGNTIYF
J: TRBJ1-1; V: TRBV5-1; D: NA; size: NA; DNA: TGCGCCAGCAGCCCGGAGGTCCAGAACACTGAAGCTTTCTTT; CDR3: CASSPEVQNTEAFF
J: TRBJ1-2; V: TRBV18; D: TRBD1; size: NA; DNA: TGTGCCAGCTCACCTGGACAGGGTGGGGGTGGCTACACCTTC; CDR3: CASSPGQGGGGYTF
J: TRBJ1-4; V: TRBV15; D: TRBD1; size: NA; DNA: TGTGCCACCCGAGATGGCAGGGGGGATGAAAAACTGTTTTTT; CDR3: CATRDGRGDEKLFF
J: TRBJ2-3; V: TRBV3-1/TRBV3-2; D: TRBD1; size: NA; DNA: TGTGCCAGCAGCCGACAGGGGTTGGGAGATACGCAGTATTTT; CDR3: CASSRQGLGDTQYF
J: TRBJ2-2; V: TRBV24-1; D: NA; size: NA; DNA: TGTGCCACCAGTGATCCAGGACTAACCGGGGAGCTGTTTTTT; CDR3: CATSDPGLTGELFF
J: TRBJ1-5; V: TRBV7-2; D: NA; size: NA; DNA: TGTGCCAGCAGCTTAGATATCAGGGGAAGCAATCAGCCCCAGCATTTT; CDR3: CASSLDIRGSNQPQHF
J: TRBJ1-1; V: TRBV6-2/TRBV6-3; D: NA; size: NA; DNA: TGTGCCAGCAGTTGGGGGGTTACTGAAGCTTTCTTT; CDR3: CASSWGVTEAFF
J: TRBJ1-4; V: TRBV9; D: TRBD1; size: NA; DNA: TGTGCCAGCAGCCCCCGGACAGGGGGCGAGTCTAATGAAAAACTGTTTTTT; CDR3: CASSPRTGGESNEKLFF
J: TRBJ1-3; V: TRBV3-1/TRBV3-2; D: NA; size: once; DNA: TGTGCCAGCAGCCAAGTGTGGCCTGGAAACACCATATATTTT; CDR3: CASSQVWPGNTIYF
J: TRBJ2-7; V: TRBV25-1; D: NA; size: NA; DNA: TGTGCCAGCAGTGGTGACGGGACTTATAGGGAGCAGTACTTC; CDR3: CASSGDGTYREQYF
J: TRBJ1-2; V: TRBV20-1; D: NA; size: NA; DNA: TGCAGGCGGCTCCTTGGTGGCTACACCTTC; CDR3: CRRLLGGYTF
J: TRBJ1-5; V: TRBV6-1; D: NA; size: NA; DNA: TGTGCCAGCAGTGACAGGGCTGGCTATAGCAATCAGCCCCAGCATTTT; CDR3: CASSDRAGYSNQPQHF
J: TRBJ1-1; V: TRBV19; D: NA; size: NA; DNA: TGTGCCAGTAGTATAGGTCTACTACTTGAAGCTTTCTTT; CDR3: CASSIGLLLEAFF
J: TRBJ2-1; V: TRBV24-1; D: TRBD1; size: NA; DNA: TGTGCCACCAGCGGGACAGGGGCCTCCTACAATGAGCAGTTCTTC; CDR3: CATSGTGASYNEQFF
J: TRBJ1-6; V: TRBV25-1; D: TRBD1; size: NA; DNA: TGTGCCAGCGCCGGGACAGGGCATTCACCCCTCCACTTT; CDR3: CASAGTGHSPLHF
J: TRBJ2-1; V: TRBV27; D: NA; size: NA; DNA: TGTGCCAGCAGTTTAGGCCGAAGCTCCTACAATGAGCAGTTCTTC; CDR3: CASSLGRSSYNEQFF
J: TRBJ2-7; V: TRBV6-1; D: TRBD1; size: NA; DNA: TGTGCCAGCAGTGAAGTCCGTACGTGGACAGGGGGGTACGAGCAGTACTTC; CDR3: CASSEVRTWTGGYEQYF
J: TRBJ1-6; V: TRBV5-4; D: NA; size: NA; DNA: TGTGCCAGCAGCGGCGGCCGGGAAACAGAAGAAAGCTCCTATAATTCACCCCTCCACTTT; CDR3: CASSGGRETEESSYNSPLHF
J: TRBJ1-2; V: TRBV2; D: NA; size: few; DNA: TGTGCCAGCAGTGTGGCAGGTGACTATGGCTACACCTTC; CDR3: CASSVAGDYGYTF
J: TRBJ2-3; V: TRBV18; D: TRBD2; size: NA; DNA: TGTGCCAGCTCACCCGGACTAGCGGGGGACTCTAGCACAGATACGCAGTATTTT; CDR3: CASSPGLAGDSSTDTQYF
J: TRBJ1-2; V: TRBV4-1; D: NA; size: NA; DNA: TGCGCCAGCAGCCATAATAACTATGGCTACACCTTC; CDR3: CASSHNNYGYTF
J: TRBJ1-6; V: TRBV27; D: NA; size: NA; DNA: TGTGCCAGCAGTACCTGGAGGCTGGTCGGAGATTCACCCCTCCACTTT; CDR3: CASSTWRLVGDSPLHF
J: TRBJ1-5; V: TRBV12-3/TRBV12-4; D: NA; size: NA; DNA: TGTGCCAGCAGCCTAGGGGACAATCAGCCCCAGCATTTT; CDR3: CASSLGDNQPQHF
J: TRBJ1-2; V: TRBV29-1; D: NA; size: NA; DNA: TGCAGCGTTGAAACCCCGGGCAGAAGCGGGGCTAGGGGAGATGGCTACACCTTC; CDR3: CSVETPGRSGARGDGYTF
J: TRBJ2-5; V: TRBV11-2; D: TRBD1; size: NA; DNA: TGTGCCAGCAGCGGCCGACAGGGTTTGGGGGAGACCCAGTACTTC; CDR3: CASSGRQGLGETQYF
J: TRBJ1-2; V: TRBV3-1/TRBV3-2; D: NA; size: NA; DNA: TGTGCCAGCAGCCATGGACAGAGGAGCTATGGCTACACCTTC; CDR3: CASSHGQRSYGYTF
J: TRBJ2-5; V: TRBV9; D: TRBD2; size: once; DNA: TGTGCCAGCAGCGCAAGAATAGCGGGGGACCAAGAGACCCAGTACTTC; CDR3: CASSARIAGDQETQYF
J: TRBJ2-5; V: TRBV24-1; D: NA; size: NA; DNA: TGTGCCACCAGTGACCCCCAATTGGAGACCCAGTACTTC; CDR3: CATSDPQLETQYF
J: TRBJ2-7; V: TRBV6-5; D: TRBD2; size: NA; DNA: TGTGCCAGCAGTTACAAGGTAGCGGGGGGGTACGAGCAGTACTTC; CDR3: CASSYKVAGGYEQYF
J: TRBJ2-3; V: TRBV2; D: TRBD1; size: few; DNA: TGTGCCAGCAGTGAGCCGGGACAGGGGCCGAACACAGATACGCAGTATTTT; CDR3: CASSEPGQGPNTDTQYF
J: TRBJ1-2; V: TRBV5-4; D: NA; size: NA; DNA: TGTGCCAGCAGCTTGGAGGTTCCAGGTGGTGGCTACACCTTC; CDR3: CASSLEVPGGGYTF
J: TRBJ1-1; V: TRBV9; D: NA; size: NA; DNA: TGTGCCAGCAGCGTAGGGCAGGGGATGTGGAACACTGAAGCTTTCTTT; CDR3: CASSVGQGMWNTEAFF
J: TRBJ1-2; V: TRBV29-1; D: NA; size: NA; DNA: TGCAGCGTGTTAGACAGGCACTACACCTTC; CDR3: CSVLDRHYTF
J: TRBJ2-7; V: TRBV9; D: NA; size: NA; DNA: TGTGCCAGCAGCGTGGGGCCCCTCAGCTCCTACGAGCAGTACTTC; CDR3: CASSVGPLSSYEQYF
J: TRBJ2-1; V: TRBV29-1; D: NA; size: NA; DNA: TGCAGCGTTCCGGACAACTCCTACAATGAGCAGTTCTTC; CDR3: CSVPDNSYNEQFF
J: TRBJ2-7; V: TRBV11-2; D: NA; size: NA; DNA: TGTGCCAGCACCAAAGGTCCGGGGAACGAGCAGTACTTC; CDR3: CASTKGPGNEQYF
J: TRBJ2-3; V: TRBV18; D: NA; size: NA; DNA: TGTGCCAGCTCACCTCCGACGAGGACAGATACGCAGTATTTT; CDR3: CASSPPTRTDTQYF
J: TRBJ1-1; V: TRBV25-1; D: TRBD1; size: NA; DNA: TGTGCCAGCAGTGAATACTTTGGGAATCGGGACAGGGGCAGAGCTTTCTTT; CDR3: CASSEYFGNRDRGRAFF
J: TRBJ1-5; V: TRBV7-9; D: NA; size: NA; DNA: TGTGCCAGCAGCTTAGGGTCAGGTCTTCAGCCCCAGCATTTT; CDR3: CASSLGSGLQPQHF
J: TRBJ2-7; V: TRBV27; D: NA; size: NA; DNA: TGTGCCAGCAGTTTATCGGGCAGCGAGCAGTACTTC; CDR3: CASSLSGSEQYF
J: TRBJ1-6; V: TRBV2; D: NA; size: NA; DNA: TGTGCCAGCAGTAACCGGGACACCTGGAATTCACCCCTCCACTTT; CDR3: CASSNRDTWNSPLHF
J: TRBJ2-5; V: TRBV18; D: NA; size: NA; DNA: TGTGCCAGCTCACCATGGCCCCAAGAGACCCAGTACTTC; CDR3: CASSPWPQETQYF
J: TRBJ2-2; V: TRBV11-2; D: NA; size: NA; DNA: TGTGCCAGCAGCTTGAGGGTATCCGCGAACACCGGGGAGCTGTTTTTT; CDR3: CASSLRVSANTGELFF
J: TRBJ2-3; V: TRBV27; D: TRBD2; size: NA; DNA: TGTGCCAGCAGTTTCGGTTTTTCTAGCGGGGTAGATACGCAGTATTTT; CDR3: CASSFGFSSGVDTQYF
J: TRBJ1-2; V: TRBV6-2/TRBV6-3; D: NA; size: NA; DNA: TGTGCCAGCAGTCGGCCCGACAGTTCCTATGGCTACACCTTC; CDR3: CASSRPDSSYGYTF
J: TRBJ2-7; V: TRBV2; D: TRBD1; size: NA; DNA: TGTGCCAGCAGTCCTAGGACAGGGCCTGGAGAGCAGTACTTC; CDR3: CASSPRTGPGEQYF
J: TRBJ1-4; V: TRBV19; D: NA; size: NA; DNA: TGTGCCAGTAGTATGCGAACAAACGGGGAAAAACTGTTTTTT; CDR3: CASSMRTNGEKLFF
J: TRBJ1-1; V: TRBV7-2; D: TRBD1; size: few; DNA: TGTGCCAGCAGCGCCGGGGACAGGGTCGGCACTGAAGCTTTCTTT; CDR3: CASSAGDRVGTEAFF